The next 9 T cell receptor beta chains were all read from a single sample in a study of OX40 agonist ivuxolimab in advanced cancers. Generated by immunoSEQ multiplex PCR, the TCRdb table keeps only in-frame clones and is missing some. The table records about 61,000 clones, approximately 93% of them present only once. Material: CD4+ or CD8+ T cells sorted from blood, obtained in a trial of the OX40 agonist ivuxolimab. The receptors were gathered from an adult with an advanced solid tumor such as melanoma, head and neck, liver or kidney cancer.

This clone was counted only a few times. The J gene is TRBJ1-2, the V gene TRBV28; no reliable D call. The CDR3 sequence is 13 residues long. V dropped 2 bases and J dropped 6 bases, with 10 bases sitting between them. Germline values: CDR1 MDHEN, CDR2 SYDVKM. Here the CDR3 DNA reads TGTGCCAGCAGTTTAGACCAAACGGATGGCTACACCTTC. Its protein is CASSLDQTDGYTF.

This chain links TRBV10-1 with TRBJ2-3; D is unclear. Per germline, CDR1 WNHNN and CDR2 SYGVQD (reference sequence). The CDR3 extends over 15 amino acids. Trimming removed 6 bases at V and 0 bases at J, with 13 bases between. The CDR3 loop is CASSLTESSTDTQYF. CDR3 nucleotides: TGCGCCAGCAGCCTCACCGAATCTAGCACAGATACGCAGTATTTT.

The chain couples TRBV5-8 to TRBJ2-1, with D unclear. The V end lost 2 bases, the J end lost 9 bases, and 9 bases lay between the germline ends. The CDR3 has 12 amino acids. Germline CDR1 SGHTS, CDR2 YDEGEE. In DNA, the CDR3 is TGTGCCAGCAGCTTTGGGTTCGGTGAGCAGTTCTTC. Protein: CASSFGFGEQFF.

The V and J genes are TRBV4-1 and TRBJ1-1, with 7 bases aligning to TRBD1. Per the germline V gene, CDR1 is MGHRA and CDR2 is YSYEKL. There are 14 residues in the CDR3. V was pared by 4 bases and J by 2 bases, with 4 bases of the junction left unmatched. The CDR3 DNA reads as TGCGCCAGCAGCCCCCCAGGGGGTAACACTGAAGCTTTCTTT. Its protein is CASSPPGGNTEAFF.

The chain recombines TRBV30 with TRBJ2-7; D uncertain. This CDR3 contains 12 residues. V was shortened by 0 bases and J by 0 bases, with 3 bases between the two germline ends. Germline V gives CDR1 GTSNPN, CDR2 SVGIG (reference sequence). CDR3 nucleotide sequence: TGTGCCTGGAGTGTAGACTCCTACGAGCAGTACTTC. It yields the protein CAWSVDSYEQYF.

The chain uses TRBV6-5 and TRBJ1-3, with no clear D. Germline CDR1 is MNHEY and CDR2 is SVGAGI. The CDR3 loop spans 11 amino acids. Trimming stripped 5 bases from V and 4 bases from J, with 3 bases between. The DNA of the CDR3 is TGTGCCAGCAGTCACGGAAACACCATATATTTT. Its protein product is CASSHGNTIYF.

V gene TRBV19 combines with J gene TRBJ1-1; D might be TRBD1 (5 bases). Per the germline V gene, CDR1 is LNHDA and CDR2 is SQIVND (reference sequence). V dropped 3 bases and J dropped 7 bases, with 9 bases sitting between them. There are 12 residues in the CDR3. The CDR3: CASSIGAVEAFF. The CDR3 bases are TGTGCCAGTAGTATTGGGGCGGTTGAAGCTTTCTTT.

The genes are TRBV19 and TRBJ2-1, with D perhaps TRBD2 (6 bases). The CDR3 is 13 amino acids. V was cut by 5 bases and J by 9 bases, with 14 bases left in between. The germline V gene has CDR1 LNHDA and CDR2 SQIVND (reference sequence). DNA of the CDR3: TGTGCCAGTAGTTCGGAGGTGCGGGGTGAGCAGTTCTTC. Translation gives CASSSEVRGEQFF.

The CDR3 region is CASSLSTGPYGYTF. The CDR3 bases are TGTGCCAGCAGTTTATCGACAGGGCCGTATGGCTACACCTTC. This chain links TRBV7-9 with TRBJ1-2; 7 nucleotides line up with TRBD1. V shed 6 bases, J shed 5 bases, and the junction held 9 bases outside the gene matches. Germline V lookup: CDR1 SEHNR, CDR2 FQNEAQ (reference sequence). This CDR3 contains 14 residues.